This T cell receptor (beta chain) is drawn from a study of identical twins. V was clipped by 6 bases and J by 4 bases, with 16 bases between them. The CDR3 consists of 16 residues. This clonotype was counted only a few times. Template switching added a universal primer site, and cDNA bore unique molecular identifiers. TCRdb itself ran the 5' RACE reads through MiXCR, one entry per CDR3 protein. The sample lists approximately 470,000 distinct CDR3 sequences; approximately 15% were seen once. The data were also submitted as part of a second study, on yellow fever vaccine responses in identical twins. That source adds: Convergence reportedly seemed to mark part of the twins' vaccine T cell response, with personalization marking the rest.

The TCR originated in a woman in her late teens or twenties in good health. Sequencing used CD4+ T cells sorted from blood. J is TRBJ1-6 and V is TRBV12-3 or TRBV12-4; TRBD1 is a possible D gene (6 bases). The CDR3 reads CASRGGAGAYNSPLHF. CDR3 DNA: TGTGCCAGCAGGGGTGGGGCAGGGGCTTATAATTCACCCCTCCACTTT.